One sample yielded the 14 T cell receptor beta chains listed below, sequenced in a study of T-cell reconstitution after alpha-beta-depleted transplantation in children. A TCRbeta library incorporating unique molecular identifiers was prepared. TCRdb re-derived calls from the PCR reads in MiXCR, one entry per CDR3 protein. This sample yields around 200,000 distinct CDR3 sequences, of which roughly 9% are seen a single time; 5% to 7% belongs to the top ten. The sample here was PBMCs from the stem cell graft donor, taken from the stem cell graft. These receptors were obtained from a human donor who donated a stem cell graft to a child with acute lymphoblastic leukemia.

This clonotype has a count of ten or more. The rearrangement uses TRBV20-1 and TRBJ1-1; the match to TRBD1 covers 9 bases. The ends lost 7 bases at V and 0 bases at J; junction bases unmatched: 9. Germline values: CDR1 DFQATT, CDR2 SNEGSKA (reference sequence). The CDR3 covers 15 residues. The CDR3 reads CSGGQGRGMNTEAFF. As DNA, the CDR3 is TGCAGTGGTGGACAGGGGCGGGGTATGAACACTGAAGCTTTCTTT.

V usage is TRBV29-1 and J usage is TRBJ2-3; unclear D gene. Trimming removed 6 bases from V and 6 bases from J, with 19 bases in between. Looked up from germline, CDR1 is SQVTM and CDR2 is ANQGSEA. The CDR3 has 14 amino acids. The CDR3 sequence is CSVKPSRPRDTQYF. In DNA, the CDR3 is TGCAGCGTAAAGCCCAGCCGACCGCGGGATACGCAGTATTTT.

The chain combines TRBV15 with TRBJ2-4, with D perhaps matching TRBD1 or TRBD2 (6 bases each). Germline V CDR1 and CDR2: LNHNV, YYDKDF (reference sequence). Trimming pared 5 bases from V and 0 bases from J, leaving 14 bases between. The CDR3 length is 16 residues. As DNA, the CDR3 is TGTGCCACCAGCTCTGGTGGGGGGCTAGCCAAAAACATTCAGTACTTC. Its translation is CATSSGGGLAKNIQYF.

The sample holds a few counts of this clonotype. The chain uses TRBV27 and TRBJ1-2; D gene uncertain. This CDR3 has 14 amino acids. CDR1 and CDR2 from the germline V gene are MNHEY and SMNVEV (reference sequence). Trimming pared 5 bases from V and 1 base from J, leaving 11 bases between. For the CDR3, the DNA is TGTGCCAGCAGTGCCGGAGACCTTAACTATGGCTACACCTTC. Its protein product is CASSAGDLNYGYTF.

This clonotype came up a few times. V gene TRBV6-2 or TRBV6-3 combines with J gene TRBJ2-7; 7 bases are a match to TRBD2. V gave up 2 bases and J gave up 1 base; unmatched junction bases: 11. Germline V gene lookup returns CDR1 MNHEY and CDR2 SVGEGT. The CDR3 totals 17 residues. The CDR3 sequence: CASSYPTWEGGSYEQYF. CDR3 bases: TGTGCCAGCAGTTACCCGACATGGGAGGGAGGATCCTACGAGCAGTACTTC.

This clonotype was recorded a few times. This chain joins TRBV20-1 and TRBJ1-4; possibly TRBD1 for D (6 bases). V was clipped by 2 bases and J by 8 bases, with 15 bases between them. The CDR3 sequence is 14 residues long. CDR1 DFQATT and CDR2 SNEGSKA come from the germline V gene (reference sequence). The CDR3 DNA reads as TGCAGTGCTAGACGACTAGGGGGAAACGAAAAACTGTTTTTT. Protein: CSARRLGGNEKLFF.

In its sample, this clonotype was seen many times. The V call is TRBV27, the J call TRBJ2-7; tentative D call: TRBD1 (6 bases). CDR3 size: 15 residues. In germline, CDR1 is MNHEY, CDR2 SMNVEV (reference sequence). V shed 3 bases and J shed 6 bases, with 18 bases lying between them. CDR3 residues: CASSFQVQGLSEQYF. In DNA, the CDR3 is TGTGCCAGCAGTTTCCAGGTACAGGGTCTCAGCGAGCAGTACTTC.

The genes are TRBV28 and TRBJ2-7, with TRBD2 identical over 9 bases. The ends lost 8 bases at V and 0 bases at J; junction bases unmatched: 11. Looked up from germline, CDR1 is MDHEN and CDR2 is SYDVKM. This CDR3 is built from 16 residues. The CDR3 region has the DNA TGTGCCAGCCTTGGCCGGGCGGGGGGGCACTCCTACGAGCAGTACTTC. It yields the protein CASLGRAGGHSYEQYF.

The rearrangement joins TRBV6-2 or TRBV6-3 to TRBJ1-2, with TRBD1 matching 7 bases. CDR1 and CDR2 from the germline V gene are MNHEY and SVGEGT. The CDR3 runs 14 residues. The trim removed 2 bases at V and 7 bases at J, leaving 7 bases unmatched. CDR3 in DNA: TGTGCCAGCAGTTACACGACGACAGGGCGTGGCTACACCTTC. Its protein is CASSYTTTGRGYTF.

There are a few counts of this clonotype. This sequence joins TRBV11-2 and TRBJ2-5; D is unresolved. Germline V gene sequence: CDR1 SGHAT, CDR2 FQNNGV. There are 15 residues in the CDR3. V lost 2 bases and J 0 bases, leaving 10 bases between the germline ends. CDR3 amino acids: CASSLLGRNQETQYF. Written as DNA, the CDR3 is TGTGCCAGCAGCTTACTAGGGCGGAACCAAGAGACCCAGTACTTC.

This clonotype showed up many times. The chain recombines TRBV29-1 with TRBJ1-1, with 8 positions matching TRBD1. The germline CDR1 and CDR2 sequences are SQVTM and ANQGSEA. V was clipped by 7 bases and J by 7 bases; unmatched bases: 2. This CDR3 is built from 10 residues. CDR3 sequence: CSAGTGEAFF. Here the CDR3 DNA reads TGCAGCGCAGGGACAGGTGAAGCTTTCTTT.

This rearrangement joins TRBV20-1 to TRBJ1-1, with 8 bases identical to TRBD1. CDR1 is DFQATT and CDR2 is SNEGSKA in the germline V gene (reference sequence). The CDR3 has 15 amino acids. The trim removed 3 bases at V and 1 base at J, leaving 7 bases unmatched. The CDR3 spells CSASGGGTGNTEAFF. CDR3 coding DNA: TGCAGTGCTAGCGGTGGTGGGACAGGGAACACTGAAGCTTTCTTT.

This clonotype was detected only a few times. The chain uses TRBV7-9 and TRBJ1-1; D is possibly TRBD1 (5 bases). Trimming took 0 bases from V and 1 from J, leaving 9 bases between them. The germline CDR1 and CDR2 sequences are SEHNR and FQNEAQ (reference sequence). The CDR3 consists of 15 residues. The CDR3 here is CASSLAGGTNTEAFF. The CDR3 nucleotides read TGTGCCAGCAGCTTAGCGGGGGGTACGAACACTGAAGCTTTCTTT.

This clonotype was found a few times. This chain joins TRBV6-1 and TRBJ2-2; D unresolved. The germline V gene encodes CDR1 MNHNS and CDR2 SASEGT. V lost 6 bases and J 8 bases, leaving 25 bases between the germline ends. The CDR3 spans 17 residues. The CDR3 reads CASSPEVLPRWEGELFF. CDR3 DNA: TGTGCCAGCAGCCCCGAAGTACTTCCTCGGTGGGAAGGGGAGCTGTTTTTT.